This TCR beta chain was profiled in a study of T cell changes during pregnancy in multiple sclerosis. TCRdb keeps only in-frame clones here, not all; method: immunoSEQ multiplex PCR. The data contain some 30,000 clones, about 89% of them singletons. V lost 2 bases, J lost 4 bases, and 14 bases lay in between. Germline V CDR1 and CDR2: ENHRY, SYGVKD. This CDR3 is built from 15 residues. The starting material was CD8+ T cells from peripheral blood mononuclear cells, obtained in the second trimester of pregnancy. The TCR was taken from a female donor with multiple sclerosis, enrolled in a pregnancy study. The V and J genes are TRBV10-3 and TRBJ2-5; D unclear. CDR3 DNA: TGTGCCATCAGTGAGGGGCAGTTTGAATTAGAGACCCAGTACTTC. Translated: CAISEGQFELETQYF.